The 27 T cell receptor beta chains given below trace back to one sample, sequenced in a study of T cell changes during pregnancy in multiple sclerosis. Sequenced by immunoSEQ multiplex PCR; TCRdb stores in-frame clones only, minus some. The table records 40,000 to 45,000 clones, around nine tenths of them present only once. The material was CD4+ T cells from peripheral blood mononuclear cells, obtained in the first trimester of pregnancy. The receptors stem from a female donor with multiple sclerosis, enrolled in a pregnancy study.

The chain uses TRBV5-8 and TRBJ1-1; 8 bases are a match to TRBD1. There are 16 residues in the CDR3. Germline trimming cut 1 base from V and 3 bases from J; bases unmatched to any gene: 8. CDR1 is SGHTS, CDR2 YDEGEE, per germline. CDR3 DNA: TGTGCCAGCAGCTTGTTCAGGGGGCGCCAGGACACTGAAGCTTTCTTT. Its translation is CASSLFRGRQDTEAFF.

The rearrangement links TRBV6-6 to TRBJ2-2; 7 positions match TRBD1. In germline, CDR1 is MNHNY, CDR2 SVGAGI (reference sequence). V lost 2 bases and J lost 0; bases outside the gene matches: 3. This CDR3 has 16 residues. The CDR3 DNA sequence: TGTGCCAGCAGTTACCGAGGACAGGCGAACACCGGGGAGCTGTTTTTT. It is translated as CASSYRGQANTGELFF.

The V call is TRBV5-4, the J call TRBJ2-3; D is perhaps TRBD1 (5 bases). V lost 1 base and J lost 6, with 12 bases in between. The CDR3 consists of 14 residues. Germline V gene data show CDR1 as SGHNT and CDR2 as YYREEE (reference sequence). CDR3 protein: CASSLISGWDTQYF. DNA for the CDR3: TGTGCCAGCAGCTTGATTTCAGGGTGGGATACGCAGTATTTT. The full variable domain, in which reference TRBV5-4 and TRBJ2-3 provide the parts outside the CDR3, is ETGVTQSPTHLIKTRGQQVTLRCSSQSGHNTVSWYQQALGQGPQFIFQYYREEENGRGNFPPRFSGLQFPNYSSELNVNALELDDSALYLCASSLISGWDTQYFGPGTRLTVL.

This clone was recorded once. The CDR3 spells CASSDGRMAYEQYF. In DNA, the CDR3 is TGTGCCAGCAGTGATGGCAGGATGGCCTACGAGCAGTACTTC. The rearrangement uses TRBV6-4 and TRBJ2-7; D not certain. Trimming took off 3 bases at V and 2 bases at J, with 11 bases between the two ends. The CDR3 consists of 14 residues. Germline loops: CDR1 MRHNA, CDR2 SNTAGT.

The rearrangement links TRBV5-4 to TRBJ2-7, with 10 bases matching TRBD2. J gave up 0 bases and V 0 bases, and 12 bases lay outside the gene matches. Germline V gene sequence: CDR1 SGHNT, CDR2 YYREEE (reference sequence). The CDR3 runs to 19 residues. The CDR3 region has the DNA TGTGCCAGCAGCTTGGGGACTAGGAGACTAGCGGGTCCCTCCTACGAGCAGTACTTC. Its translation is CASSLGTRRLAGPSYEQYF. Full variable domain (outside the CDR3, taken from reference TRBV5-4 and TRBJ2-7): ETGVTQSPTHLIKTRGQQVTLRCSSQSGHNTVSWYQQALGQGPQFIFQYYREEENGRGNFPPRFSGLQFPNYSSELNVNALELDDSALYLCASSLGTRRLAGPSYEQYFGPGTRLTVT.

This clone has a single count. The V gene is TRBV5-6, the J gene TRBJ2-7, with D uncertain. CDR1 is SGHDT and CDR2 is YYEEEE in the germline V gene. The CDR3 spans 14 residues. Trimming stripped 2 bases from V and 2 bases from J, with 11 bases between. CDR3 DNA sequence: TGTGCCAGCAGCTTAAGCCAGGCGACCTACGAGCAGTACTTC. Translation gives CASSLSQATYEQYF.

The CDR3 loop is CASSLGQGALDEQYF. For the CDR3, the DNA is TGTGCCAGCAGCTTGGGGCAGGGGGCTTTAGACGAGCAGTACTTC. The J gene is TRBJ2-7, the V gene TRBV5-6; 8 bases map to TRBD1. Unmatched junction bases numbered 7, after V lost 0 bases and J lost 5 bases. CDR3 size: 15 residues. In germline, CDR1 is SGHDT, CDR2 YYEEEE.

The CDR3 region is CASSWTGNNEQFF. DNA of the CDR3: TGTGCCAGCAGTTGGACAGGGAACAATGAGCAGTTCTTC. The V and J genes are TRBV6-1 and TRBJ2-1; 8 bases are a match to TRBD1. Trimming took 5 bases from V and 5 from J; bases not matched to a gene: 2. The germline V gene has CDR1 MNHNS and CDR2 SASEGT. The CDR3 is made up of 13 amino acids.

The rearrangement joins TRBV28 to TRBJ2-3, with a tentative D call TRBD1 (6 bases). The V end was cut by 1 base, the J end by 1 base, with 18 bases between. Per germline, CDR1 MDHEN and CDR2 SYDVKM. This CDR3 region has 18 residues. CDR3 sequence: CASSLSHREAPGTDTQYF. CDR3 bases: TGTGCCAGCAGTTTATCCCACAGGGAAGCCCCCGGCACAGATACGCAGTATTTT.

This rearrangement joins TRBV6-5 to TRBJ2-1, with a possible D match to TRBD2 (6 bases). Germline CDR1 reads MNHEY; CDR2 reads SVGAGI. The CDR3 is 12 amino acids. Trimming removed 8 bases at V and 9 bases at J, with 14 bases between. The DNA of the CDR3 is TGTGCCAGCCGTGGGGGGTTTAGTGAGCAGTTCTTC. Amino acid sequence: CASRGGFSEQFF.

This chain connects TRBV5-1 to TRBJ2-2; 7 nucleotides match TRBD2. CDR3 length equals 14 residues. Germline V gene data show CDR1 as SGHRS and CDR2 as YFSETQ. The V and J ends lost 5 bases and 1 base, in that order; junction bases with no gene match: 2. The CDR3 reads CASRAGLNTGELFF. CDR3 bases: TGCGCCAGCAGAGCGGGATTGAACACCGGGGAGCTGTTTTTT.

V and J are TRBV5-4 and TRBJ2-2; possibly TRBD1 for D (6 bases). This CDR3 comprises 15 residues. Germline V gives CDR1 SGHNT, CDR2 YYREEE (reference sequence). Trimming cost V 0 bases and J 3 bases, with 9 bases left between them. The CDR3 DNA reads as TGTGCCAGCAGCTTGGATCAGGGGTACACCGGGGAGCTGTTTTTT. Translation: CASSLDQGYTGELFF.

The chain couples TRBV2 to TRBJ1-1; 7 positions agree with TRBD1. The junction had 9 bases not matched to a gene; V was cut back by 7 bases and J by 4 bases. Germline CDR1 and CDR2: SNHLY and FYNNEI. The CDR3 is made up of 14 amino acids. The CDR3 sequence: CASKPSAGGTEAFF. CDR3 bases: TGTGCCAGCAAGCCCTCGGCAGGGGGCACTGAAGCTTTCTTT.

The V gene is TRBV29-1, the J gene TRBJ2-1, with TRBD1 as a possible D gene (6 bases). This CDR3 is 13 amino acids long. With 4 bases removed from V and 6 bases from J, the gap between germline ends came to 13 bases. CDR1 SQVTM and CDR2 ANQGSEA come from the germline V gene. CDR3 loop: CSVVSTQGNEQFF. Here the CDR3 DNA reads TGCAGCGTTGTTTCCACACAGGGCAATGAGCAGTTCTTC.

This sequence joins TRBV9 and TRBJ2-7; 12 positions agree with TRBD2. CDR3 length: 19 residues. V was pared by 4 bases and J by 4 bases, with 18 bases of the junction left unmatched. Germline CDR1 and CDR2: SGDLS and YYNGEE. CDR3 sequence reads: CASSTGLAGKQLSMYEQYF. The CDR3 nucleotides read TGTGCCAGCAGCACCGGACTAGCGGGGAAACAATTAAGTATGTACGAGCAGTACTTC.

CDR3 in amino acids: CASSRTGDYGYTF. CDR3 nucleotide sequence: TGTGCCAGTAGTCGTACAGGGGACTATGGCTACACCTTC. V usage is TRBV19 and J usage is TRBJ1-2; TRBD1 matches at 7 bases. The CDR3 extends over 13 amino acids. V was clipped by 5 bases and J by 3 bases; unmatched bases: 3. CDR1 is LNHDA, CDR2 SQIVND, per germline (reference sequence).

V is TRBV7-7 and J is TRBJ2-1; 9 nucleotides line up with TRBD2. V dropped 0 bases and J dropped 7; count of bases not matched to a gene: 13. The V gene's germline CDR1 is SSHAT and CDR2 FNYEAQ (reference sequence). The length of the CDR3 is 18 residues. The CDR3 coding sequence is TGTGCCAGCAGCTTAGCCTCCGGGCTAGCGGGGCAGGGGAATGAGCAGTTCTTC. Its protein product is CASSLASGLAGQGNEQFF. The full variable domain, its missing parts supplied by reference TRBV7-7 and TRBJ2-1, is GAGVSQSPRYKVTKRGQDVTLRCDPISSHATLYWYQQALGQGPEFLTYFNYEAQPDKSGLPSDRFSAERPEGSISTLTIQRTEQRDSAMYRCASSLASGLAGQGNEQFFGPGTRLTVL.

The gene calls are TRBV4-2 and TRBJ1-2; 7 positions agree with TRBD1. Per the germline V gene, CDR1 is LGHNA and CDR2 is YNFKEQ. V was pared by 6 bases and J by 5 bases, with 12 bases of the junction left unmatched. CDR3 length: 15 residues. The DNA of the CDR3 is TGTGCCAGCAGACCTCCTACAGGGGCCCAATATGGCTACACCTTC. Protein sequence: CASRPPTGAQYGYTF.

The V call is TRBV28, the J call TRBJ1-2; TRBD1 matches 7 bases. The V gene's germline CDR1 is MDHEN and CDR2 SYDVKM. After removal of 2 bases from V and 5 bases from J, the junction contained 8 bases not matched to a gene. The CDR3 extends over 15 amino acids. CDR3 sequence reads: CASSLGGQFLYGYTF. The DNA for the CDR3 is TGTGCCAGCAGTTTAGGGGGACAGTTCCTTTATGGCTACACCTTC.

The chain links TRBV29-1 to TRBJ2-7; D possibly corresponds to TRBD1 (5 bases). The germline CDR1 and CDR2 sequences are SQVTM and ANQGSEA. Trimming stripped 5 bases from V and 5 bases from J, with 13 bases between. This CDR3 is 12 amino acids long. CDR3 in DNA: TGCAGCGTTAAGGGGATGGTCGACGAGCAGTACTTC. Its protein is CSVKGMVDEQYF.

The J gene is TRBJ2-3, the V gene TRBV5-8; D not certain. V was trimmed by 0 bases and J by 2 bases, leaving 13 bases between them. This CDR3 spans 16 amino acids. CDR1 is SGHTS and CDR2 is YDEGEE in the germline V gene. CDR3 in DNA: TGTGCCAGCAGCTTGGGTTTCGGAGTCAACACAGATACGCAGTATTTT. Protein: CASSLGFGVNTDTQYF.

This rearrangement joins TRBV5-4 to TRBJ2-1; no definite D call. CDR1 is SGHNT and CDR2 is YYREEE in the germline V gene (reference sequence). The CDR3 totals 14 residues. Trimming stripped 3 bases from V and 4 bases from J, with 11 bases between. CDR3 sequence (DNA): TGTGCCAGCAGCTCTCTTACGGTTTACAATGAGCAGTTCTTC. Residues: CASSSLTVYNEQFF. The whole variable domain, filled in from reference TRBV5-4 and TRBJ2-1, reads ETGVTQSPTHLIKTRGQQVTLRCSSQSGHNTVSWYQQALGQGPQFIFQYYREEENGRGNFPPRFSGLQFPNYSSELNVNALELDDSALYLCASSSLTVYNEQFFGPGTRLTVL.

The chain combines TRBV7-8 with TRBJ2-1; perhaps TRBD2 as D (7 bases). The CDR3 runs to 16 residues. CDR1 is SGHVS and CDR2 is FQNEAQ in the germline V gene. Trimming removed 3 bases from V and 8 bases from J, with 20 bases in between. CDR3 sequence reads: CASSFLGRGSTDEQFF. The CDR3 region has the DNA TGTGCCAGCAGCTTTTTAGGGAGGGGGTCTACGGATGAGCAGTTCTTC.

The rearrangement links TRBV6-1 to TRBJ2-1, with 9 bases lining up with TRBD1. The CDR3 runs to 15 residues. Germline CDR1 reads MNHNS; CDR2 reads SASEGT. With V trimmed by 3 bases and J by 6 bases, 6 bases remained unmatched. DNA of the CDR3: TGTGCCAGCAGTGAGGGACAGGGAAATCGCAATGAGCAGTTCTTC. Protein product: CASSEGQGNRNEQFF.

J is TRBJ1-2 and V is TRBV6-5, with TRBD1 identical over 8 bases. Germline V gene data show CDR1 as MNHEY and CDR2 as SVGAGI. The CDR3 sequence is 12 residues long. V lost 5 bases to trimming and J lost 4 bases; unmatched junction nucleotides: 0. CDR3 coding DNA: TGTGCCAGCAGTGGACAGGGCTATGGCTACACCTTC. Protein product: CASSGQGYGYTF.

This clone was counted between two and nine times. V and J are TRBV11-1 and TRBJ2-7; tentatively, D is TRBD2 (6 bases). Trimming cost V 2 bases and J 2 bases, with 7 bases left between them. The V gene's germline CDR1 is SGHAT and CDR2 FQDESV (reference sequence). This CDR3 spans 13 amino acids. The DNA for the CDR3 is TGTGCCAGCAGCTTATCGGGAGCCTACGAGCAGTACTTC. Translated: CASSLSGAYEQYF.

The V call is TRBV4-2, the J call TRBJ2-2; D remains ambiguous. The CDR3 contains 14 residues. Germline V gene lookup returns CDR1 LGHNA and CDR2 YNFKEQ. Trimming shortened V by 4 bases and J by 3 bases, and 9 bases separated the two germline ends. The CDR3 DNA reads TGTGCCAGCAGCCCACCGACTGACACCGGGGAGCTGTTTTTT. Protein product: CASSPPTDTGELFF.